The sample holds one count of the clone carrying this TCR beta chain. Its antigen is currently unknown. This sample was included in a study of PD-L1 blockade in urothelial cancer. In the study overall: Blood analysis was done at 3 weeks (second dose) and 6 weeks after treatment began. The study's findings and limits: Pretreatment TCR clonality in blood under the median foretold superior survival.

CDR1 is SGHNT and CDR2 is YYREEE in the germline V gene (reference sequence). V dropped 5 bases and J dropped 7; count of bases not matched to a gene: 13. The CDR3 is 17 residues long. Sequencing used immunoSEQ multiplex PCR; TCRdb keeps in-frame clones, though not all of them. This table holds about 88,000 clones, approximately 91% found once. The sample here was PBMCs, taken around atezolizumab (anti-PD-L1) treatment. The source is a man aged 60 to 75 with urothelial cancer. The J gene is TRBJ2-1, the V gene TRBV5-4, with 12 bases that match TRBD2. The CDR3 here is CASSSAPLAGGVNEQFF. Here the CDR3 DNA reads TGTGCCAGCAGTTCCGCGCCGCTAGCGGGGGGGGTGAATGAGCAGTTCTTC.